Each of the 17 T cell receptor beta chains below was sequenced from the same sample in a study of technical replicates of blood from a handful of donors. Sequencing was performed with immunoSEQ multiplex PCR; in TCRdb, only in-frame clones are kept and a portion is missing. The repertoire has 60,000 or so clones, around nine tenths of them found once; the top ten carry more than 4%. The sample consisted of PBMCs. The receptors come from a human donor in good health. Some clones in this sample may be carry-over from other donors' samples.

The J gene is TRBJ1-2, the V gene TRBV19; 7 nucleotides agree with TRBD1. The CDR3 totals 14 residues. V lost 3 bases to trimming and J lost 2 bases; unmatched junction nucleotides: 3. Germline values: CDR1 LNHDA, CDR2 SQIVND (reference sequence). The CDR3 nucleotides read TGTGCCAGTAGTATCCCGACAGGGAACTATGGCTACACCTTC. This codes for CASSIPTGNYGYTF.

V and J are TRBV4-3 and TRBJ1-1; D gene unclear. Germline V gives CDR1 LGHNA, CDR2 YSLEER. The V gene lost 0 bases and the J gene lost 10 bases, with 9 bases spanning the gap. This CDR3 has 12 amino acids. The CDR3 sequence is CASSQEGRRAFF. DNA for the CDR3: TGCGCCAGCAGCCAAGAAGGGAGGAGAGCTTTCTTT.

V usage is TRBV7-6 and J usage is TRBJ2-3; 10 bases are a match to TRBD2. Trimming took 7 bases from V and 2 from J; bases not matched to a gene: 6. CDR1 is SGHVS, CDR2 FNYEAQ, per germline. There are 15 residues in the CDR3. This chain's CDR3 is CASKIAGGPTDTQYF. In DNA form, the CDR3 reads TGTGCCAGCAAGATAGCGGGGGGCCCCACAGATACGCAGTATTTT.

The chain joins TRBV4-3 to TRBJ2-1, with 7 bases matching TRBD2. The V and J ends lost 1 base and 0 bases, in that order; junction bases with no gene match: 9. The CDR3 is 18 amino acids. Germline CDR1 LGHNA, CDR2 YSLEER. The CDR3 loop is CASSQVASGTSSYNEQFF. For the CDR3, the DNA is TGCGCCAGCAGCCAAGTGGCTAGCGGAACTAGCTCCTACAATGAGCAGTTCTTC.

Only one count was recorded for this clone. The chain employs TRBV7-9 and TRBJ2-3; possibly TRBD1 for D (5 bases). The CDR3 runs to 15 residues. V lost 2 bases and J 4 bases, leaving 13 bases between the germline ends. Per germline, CDR1 SEHNR and CDR2 FQNEAQ (reference sequence). The DNA for the CDR3 is TGTGCCAGCAGCTTATTGGCAGGGTCCCCAGATACGCAGTATTTT. It encodes CASSLLAGSPDTQYF.

The J gene is TRBJ1-5, the V gene TRBV7-9; 10 bases line up with TRBD1. The J segment lost 3 bases and the V segment lost 5 bases, leaving 4 bases of the junction unmatched. The CDR3 has 15 amino acids. Per the germline V gene, CDR1 is SEHNR and CDR2 is FQNEAQ (reference sequence). CDR3 loop: CASSGGQGYNQPQHF. CDR3 in DNA: TGTGCCAGCAGCGGGGGACAGGGGTACAATCAGCCCCAGCATTTT.

The J gene is TRBJ2-1, the V gene TRBV4-2, with D possibly matching TRBD1 (6 bases). V was cut by 3 bases and J by 3 bases, with 15 bases left in between. The CDR3 loop spans 16 amino acids. Per germline, CDR1 LGHNA and CDR2 YNFKEQ. CDR3 residues: CASSQMGQGIYNEQFF. The CDR3, as DNA: TGTGCCAGCAGCCAGATGGGGCAGGGGATCTACAATGAGCAGTTCTTC.

The V and J genes are TRBV12-5 and TRBJ1-1, with unresolved D. V shed 0 bases and J shed 4 bases, with 15 bases lying between them. The CDR3 contains 16 residues. The V gene's germline CDR1 is LGHNT and CDR2 FRNRAP. CDR3 DNA: TGTGCTAGTGGTTTGGTAGGAGTGTACTTGAGCACTGAAGCTTTCTTT. Encoded protein: CASGLVGVYLSTEAFF.

The chain is built from TRBV2 and TRBJ2-3; TRBD1 might be the D (6 bases). CDR3 length: 14 residues. V was shortened by 2 bases and J by 4 bases, with 10 bases between the two germline ends. Per the germline V gene, CDR1 is SNHLY and CDR2 is FYNNEI. CDR3 in DNA: TGTGCCAGCAGTGAACAGGGGTGGGCAGATACGCAGTATTTT. Protein product: CASSEQGWADTQYF.

In its sample, this clone was seen a few times. This chain joins TRBV5-8 and TRBJ1-1, with D perhaps TRBD1 (6 bases). Trimming removed 3 bases at V and 1 base at J, with 13 bases between. The CDR3 has 15 amino acids. CDR1 and CDR2 (germline): SGHTS, YDEGEE. The CDR3 region has the DNA TGTGCCAGCAGCTGGAGCGCACAGGGGAACACTGAAGCTTTCTTT. It yields the protein CASSWSAQGNTEAFF.

This chain uses TRBV14 with TRBJ2-1, with D tentatively TRBD2 (5 bases). The CDR3 runs to 13 residues. V was trimmed by 6 bases and J by 10 bases, leaving 16 bases between them. Per the germline V gene, CDR1 is SGHDN and CDR2 is FVKESK. The CDR3 is CASSIYGDREQFF. DNA for the CDR3: TGTGCCAGCAGTATATACGGGGATCGGGAGCAGTTCTTC.

J is TRBJ1-5 and V is TRBV6-1, with D possibly being TRBD1 (5 bases). There are 14 residues in the CDR3. V lost 4 bases and J 1 base, leaving 8 bases between the germline ends. Germline CDR1 reads MNHNS; CDR2 reads SASEGT. The CDR3 region has the DNA TGTGCCAGCAGTGGGCGGGGGAGCAATCAGCCCCAGCATTTT. It encodes CASSGRGSNQPQHF.

This sequence joins TRBV6-1 and TRBJ2-3, with 9 bases that match TRBD2. CDR3 length: 14 amino acids. V lost 6 bases to trimming and J lost 3 bases; unmatched junction nucleotides: 4. Germline CDR1 is MNHNS and CDR2 is SASEGT. The CDR3 region is CASRSSGSTDTQYF. CDR3 in DNA: TGTGCCAGCAGGAGTAGCGGGAGTACAGATACGCAGTATTTT.

As DNA, the CDR3 is TGTGCCAGCAGTGAGAAGCCCTTCACAGATACGCAGTATTTT. It is translated as CASSEKPFTDTQYF. This chain uses TRBV6-4 with TRBJ2-3, with no clear D. V was trimmed by 3 bases and J by 2 bases, leaving 9 bases between them. CDR3 length equals 14 residues. Germline assignment: CDR1 MRHNA and CDR2 SNTAGT.

The rearrangement uses TRBV5-4 and TRBJ2-1; 10 bases line up with TRBD1. CDR1 and CDR2 from the germline V gene are SGHNT and YYREEE (reference sequence). The junction had 4 bases not matched to a gene; V was cut back by 3 bases and J by 4 bases. This CDR3 is built from 15 residues. For the CDR3, the DNA is TGTGCCAGCAGCTCCCGGGACAGGGGATACAATGAGCAGTTCTTC. Protein: CASSSRDRGYNEQFF.

This clone has just one count. The chain has TRBV11-2 and TRBJ2-1, with 7 bases lining up with TRBD1. The length of the CDR3 is 15 residues. Germline CDR1 and CDR2: SGHAT and FQNNGV. Unmatched junction bases numbered 11, after V lost 5 bases and J lost 7 bases. The CDR3: CASSPTGVWRNEQFF. The CDR3 region has the DNA TGTGCCAGCAGCCCTACAGGGGTCTGGCGGAATGAGCAGTTCTTC.

This sequence joins TRBV4-1 and TRBJ2-7; 8 bases match TRBD2. The V gene's germline CDR1 is MGHRA and CDR2 YSYEKL. The CDR3 is 14 residues long. V was pared by 6 bases and J by 6 bases, with 10 bases of the junction left unmatched. CDR3 bases: TGCGCCAGCAGGCCACCGGGGGGGCGCGGCGAGCAGTACTTC. Protein product: CASRPPGGRGEQYF.